These 6 T cell receptor beta chains were all obtained from the same sample, sequenced in a study of blood T cell repertoires in COVID-19. Only in-frame clones appear in the TCRdb table, and some are missing; sequencing was by immunoSEQ multiplex PCR. The table lists hundreds of thousands of clones, roughly 90% of them singletons. Sequencing was performed on PBMCs or T cells enriched from blood (not recorded which). The origin of the receptors is a woman aged 18-35 years with acute COVID-19.

The chain couples TRBV2 to TRBJ1-1; TRBD1 is a possible D gene (6 bases). This CDR3 region has 15 residues. The germline V gene has CDR1 SNHLY and CDR2 FYNNEI. With 4 bases removed from V and 8 bases from J, the gap between germline ends came to 20 bases. The DNA of the CDR3 is TGTGCCAGCAGTGTAGAGGCGGCAGGGGCCCCGGAAGCTTTCTTT. This translates into CASSVEAAGAPEAFF.

The J gene is TRBJ1-1, the V gene TRBV7-2, with D perhaps TRBD1 (5 bases). Germline lookup yields CDR1 SGHTA and CDR2 FQGNSA. This CDR3 contains 18 residues. V was trimmed by 4 bases and J by 0 bases, leaving 21 bases between them. The CDR3 region is CASSSKGPNRLMNTEAFF. In DNA, the CDR3 is TGTGCCAGCAGCTCTAAGGGTCCCAACAGGCTCATGAACACTGAAGCTTTCTTT.

V usage is TRBV19 and J usage is TRBJ1-4, with D tentatively TRBD1 (5 bases). The CDR3 covers 15 residues. The germline gives CDR1 LNHDA, CDR2 SQIVND (reference sequence). Trimming pared 3 bases from V and 1 base from J, leaving 9 bases between. For the CDR3, the DNA is TGTGCCAGTAGTATTACAGGCAAAACTAATGAAAAACTGTTTTTT. This sequence encodes CASSITGKTNEKLFF.

The J gene is TRBJ2-5, the V gene TRBV27; 8 bases agree with TRBD2. Germline CDR1 reads MNHEY; CDR2 reads SMNVEV (reference sequence). This CDR3 is built from 18 residues. Germline trimming cut 2 bases from V and 5 bases from J; bases unmatched to any gene: 16. The CDR3 here is CASSLLSGSLGDVETQYF. The CDR3, as DNA: TGTGCCAGCAGTTTACTCAGCGGGAGTCTTGGGGACGTGGAGACCCAGTACTTC.

The chain has TRBV6-5 and TRBJ1-1; 8 nucleotides agree with TRBD1. Germline V gene data show CDR1 as MNHEY and CDR2 as SVGAGI. The CDR3 is made up of 15 amino acids. V trimming: 7 bases; J trimming: 1 base; junction bases outside the gene matches: 8. The DNA for the CDR3 is TGTGCCAGCATTGGGAACGGACAGGGGAACACTGAAGCTTTCTTT. Translating gives CASIGNGQGNTEAFF.

This chain joins TRBV27 and TRBJ1-5; 7 bases are a match to TRBD1. V trimming: 3 bases; J trimming: 3 bases; junction bases outside the gene matches: 2. The CDR3 is 14 residues long. Germline CDR1 and CDR2: MNHEY and SMNVEV (reference sequence). The CDR3 region has the DNA TGTGCCAGCAGTTTTGGACAGGACAATCAGCCCCAGCATTTT. Translated: CASSFGQDNQPQHF.